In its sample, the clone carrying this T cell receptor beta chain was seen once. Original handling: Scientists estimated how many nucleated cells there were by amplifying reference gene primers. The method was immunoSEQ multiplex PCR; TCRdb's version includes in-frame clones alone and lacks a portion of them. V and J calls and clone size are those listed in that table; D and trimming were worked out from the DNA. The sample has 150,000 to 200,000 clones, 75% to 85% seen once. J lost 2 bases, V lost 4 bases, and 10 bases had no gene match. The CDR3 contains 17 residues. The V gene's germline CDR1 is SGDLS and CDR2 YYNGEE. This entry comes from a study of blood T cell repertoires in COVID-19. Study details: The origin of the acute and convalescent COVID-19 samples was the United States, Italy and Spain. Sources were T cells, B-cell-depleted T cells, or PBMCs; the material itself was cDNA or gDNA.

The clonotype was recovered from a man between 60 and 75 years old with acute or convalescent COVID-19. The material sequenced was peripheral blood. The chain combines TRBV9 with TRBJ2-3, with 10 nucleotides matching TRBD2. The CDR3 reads CASSQHVLAGITDTQYF. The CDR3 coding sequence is TGTGCCAGCAGCCAACACGTACTAGCGGGGATCACAGATACGCAGTATTTT.